This TCR beta chain was observed in a study of T cells in Graves' hyperthyroidism and ophthalmopathy. Findings and caveats of the study: Ophthalmopathy prediction by the model preceded onset by a median about 6.3 months.

This clonotype was observed at least ten times. The antigen is not known. RNA transcripts yielded amplified TCR beta CDR3 regions. HTBI primers were the set used in a first-round RT-PCR of the TCR CDR3. TCRdb redid the calling of the multiplex PCR reads with MiXCR, one entry per CDR3 protein. The sample carries some 250,000 distinct CDR3 sequences, roughly 15% recorded once. The sequence was collected from a woman between 45 and 60 years old with Graves' hyperthyroidism that later progressed to Graves' ophthalmopathy. Sequencing was performed on blood.

The CDR3 reads CASNLGGGWRNQPQHF. The CDR3 DNA reads as TGTGCCAGCAACCTAGGGGGGGGCTGGCGCAATCAGCCCCAGCATTTT. J is TRBJ1-5 and V is TRBV28, with TRBD1 as a possible D gene (6 bases). CDR3 length: 16 amino acids. Trimming stripped 7 bases from V and 2 bases from J, with 18 bases between. Germline CDR1 MDHEN, CDR2 SYDVKM.